Sequencing of this T cell receptor beta chain was carried out in a study of beta chain features in type 1 diabetes. Study observations and caveats: There were fewer insertions and more deletions at the VDJ junctions of type 1 diabetes patients.

Expressed TCRB transcripts were sequenced, since all the RNA that had been isolated was reverse transcribed. TCRdb's table, derived via immunoSEQ multiplex PCR, lists solely in-frame clones and lacks some. The data hold roughly 250,000 clones, with roughly 70% observed a single time. The CDR3 is 16 amino acids. The junction had 17 bases not matched to a gene; V was cut back by 3 bases and J by 7 bases. Germline V gene sequence: CDR1 SQVTM, CDR2 ANQGSEA. The authors sorted CD4+ naive, central memory, regulatory and stem cell-like memory cells via CD45RO/CCR7/CD25/CD127/CD95/CD27. About this clone itself: What it binds is unknown.

The chain is built from TRBV29-1 and TRBJ2-5; 7 nucleotides align to TRBD2. The receptor comes from a man aged 30 to 39 in good health. Material for sequencing was naive CD4+ T cells from blood. CDR3 amino acids: CSVDGQSSGSGGTQYF. CDR3 in DNA: TGCAGCGTTGATGGGCAATCTAGCGGATCCGGAGGGACCCAGTACTTC.